One T cell receptor (beta chain) is described in this entry. This CDR3 spans 15 amino acids. CDR1 is SGHAT and CDR2 is FQNNGV in the germline V gene. Trimming cost V 0 bases and J 6 bases; bases outside gene matches: 4. Per the authors' pipeline: Amplifying reference gene primers gave estimates of nucleated cell counts. Assay used: immunoSEQ multiplex PCR; TCRdb lists only in-frame clones, some missing. V and J calls plus clone size are reproduced from that table; the DNA served to infer D and trimming. The sample contains approximately 160,000 clones, roughly 88% of which appear only once. The source of the sample is a study of blood T cell repertoires in COVID-19. On the study more broadly: The origin of the acute and convalescent COVID-19 samples was the United States, Italy and Spain. T cells, B-cell-depleted T cells, or PBMCs supplied cDNA or gDNA.

This receptor was taken from a woman aged 50 to 65 in a cohort sampled during active or convalescent COVID-19. Input material: peripheral blood. The V gene is TRBV11-2, the J gene TRBJ2-1; 8 bases map to TRBD1. The CDR3 reads CASSLDPGGSNEQFF. CDR3 in DNA: TGTGCCAGCAGCTTAGACCCAGGGGGCAGCAATGAGCAGTTCTTC.